Shown below are 17 T cell receptor beta chains from a single sample sequenced in a study of cytomegalovirus exposure and HLA in healthy donors. The primer mix had 60 Vbeta and 13 Jbeta primers. The table came from immunoSEQ multiplex PCR; TCRdb's copy has only in-frame clones and leaves some out. This sample has roughly 240,000 clones; around 84% occur once, and the top ten carry around 0.22%. The sample comprised PBMCs. The receptors were sampled from a girl aged 2-10 years in good health and CMV-seronegative.

A single count supports this clone. The rearrangement links TRBV6-1 to TRBJ1-4, with a possible D match to TRBD1 (5 bases). Germline values: CDR1 MNHNS, CDR2 SASEGT. The CDR3 runs to 13 residues. V was cut by 4 bases and J by 6 bases, with 9 bases left in between. The CDR3 spells CASSVGRDEKLFF. DNA of the CDR3: TGTGCCAGCAGTGTTGGCAGGGATGAAAAACTGTTTTTT.

The CDR3 sequence: CASSPGQGTQSQPQHF. The CDR3 DNA follows: TGTGCCAGTAGTCCGGGACAGGGGACACAAAGTCAGCCCCAGCATTTT. The rearrangement links TRBV19 to TRBJ1-5; 10 bases are shared with TRBD1. With V trimmed by 5 bases and J by 6 bases, 10 bases remained unmatched. Germline values: CDR1 LNHDA, CDR2 SQIVND (reference sequence). This CDR3 is built from 16 residues.

The chain joins TRBV6-1 to TRBJ2-7; D not certain. Trimming stripped 4 bases from V and 2 bases from J, with 3 bases between. CDR3 length: 11 amino acids. From germline, CDR1 is MNHNS and CDR2 SASEGT. The CDR3 DNA reads TGTGCCAGCAGTGTCACCTACGAGCAGTACTTC. Amino acids: CASSVTYEQYF.

The CDR3 reads CASSARGQGADTQYF. The CDR3 DNA reads TGTGCCAGCAGCGCAAGGGGACAGGGGGCAGATACGCAGTATTTT. V and J are TRBV9 and TRBJ2-3; 11 nucleotides agree with TRBD1. The CDR3 runs 15 residues. J gave up 4 bases and V 3 bases, and 4 bases lay outside the gene matches. The V gene's germline CDR1 is SGDLS and CDR2 YYNGEE.

The J gene is TRBJ1-4, the V gene TRBV6-1; 7 bases are shared with TRBD1. J was trimmed by 5 bases and V by 0 bases; bases with no gene match: 6. CDR1 MNHNS and CDR2 SASEGT come from the germline V gene. The CDR3 totals 16 residues. CDR3 in amino acids: CASSEALVRGNEKLFF. In DNA, the CDR3 is TGTGCCAGCAGTGAAGCGCTGGTCAGGGGGAATGAAAAACTGTTTTTT.

This clone turned up a few times. The chain recombines TRBV6-5 with TRBJ1-6, with 7 bases identical to TRBD1. J lost 9 bases, V lost 6 bases, and 8 bases had no gene match. Germline CDR1 reads MNHEY; CDR2 reads SVGAGI. The CDR3 extends over 14 amino acids. The CDR3 reads CASSPTGEGSPLHF. CDR3 DNA sequence: TGTGCCAGCAGCCCCACAGGGGAAGGTTCACCCCTCCACTTT.

This rearrangement joins TRBV7-9 to TRBJ1-2, with 7 positions matching TRBD1. This CDR3 region has 11 residues. V lost 4 bases and J lost 8; bases outside the gene matches: 1. CDR1 SEHNR and CDR2 FQNEAQ come from the germline V gene (reference sequence). The CDR3 spells CASSSTGGYTF. The CDR3 region has the DNA TGTGCCAGCAGCTCGACAGGGGGCTACACCTTC.

The chain uses TRBV4-1 and TRBJ1-1; TRBD1 aligns across 12 bases. The junction had 12 bases not matched to a gene; V was cut back by 3 bases and J by 4 bases. Looked up from germline, CDR1 is MGHRA and CDR2 is YSYEKL. This CDR3 is built from 18 residues. The CDR3 DNA is TGCGCCAGCAGCCAGGGCCCCGGGACAGGGGGCCGGGGCACTGAAGCTTTCTTT. Its protein is CASSQGPGTGGRGTEAFF.

The rearrangement links TRBV6-6 to TRBJ2-1, with unresolved D. Trimming stripped 0 bases from V and 9 bases from J, with 12 bases between. The V gene's germline CDR1 is MNHNY and CDR2 SVGAGI (reference sequence). The CDR3 covers 14 residues. The DNA of the CDR3 is TGTGCCAGCAGTTACTCGTATAGAGATCGTGAGCAGTTCTTC. Amino acids: CASSYSYRDREQFF.

V is TRBV5-4 and J is TRBJ2-5; TRBD1 matches at 9 bases. The length of the CDR3 is 15 residues. The ends lost 0 bases at V and 5 bases at J; junction bases unmatched: 5. In germline, CDR1 is SGHNT, CDR2 YYREEE (reference sequence). The CDR3 sequence: CASSLGGQGRETQYF. The DNA for the CDR3 is TGTGCCAGCAGCTTGGGCGGACAGGGGAGGGAGACCCAGTACTTC.

The chain employs TRBV6-5 and TRBJ1-2; 7 positions match TRBD1. V lost 4 bases, J lost 7 bases, and 15 bases stayed unmatched. The germline gives CDR1 MNHEY, CDR2 SVGAGI. CDR3 length equals 16 residues. In DNA, the CDR3 is TGTGCCAGCAGTTCCCGGGACAGTACCCTATCGGGTGGCTACACCTTC. This gives the protein CASSSRDSTLSGGYTF.

In nucleotides, the CDR3 is TGTGCCAGCAGTTTACGTTTTCATACGCAGTATTTT. Its translation is CASSLRFHTQYF. The chain has TRBV28 and TRBJ2-3; unclear D gene. V shed 2 bases and J shed 7 bases, with 7 bases lying between them. The germline V gene encodes CDR1 MDHEN and CDR2 SYDVKM. The CDR3 spans 12 residues.

The chain joins TRBV2 to TRBJ2-1; 10 bases line up with TRBD2. CDR1 is SNHLY and CDR2 is FYNNEI in the germline V gene. The CDR3 consists of 17 residues. Trimming removed 1 base from V and 4 bases from J; junction bases left unmatched: 7. This CDR3 is CASSEGHSAGGYNEQFF. In nucleotides, the CDR3 is TGTGCCAGCAGTGAAGGGCACTCAGCGGGGGGGTACAATGAGCAGTTCTTC.

This chain joins TRBV7-6 and TRBJ2-7, with 11 bases identical to TRBD2. Germline CDR1 and CDR2: SGHVS and FNYEAQ. There are 17 residues in the CDR3. Trimming took 4 bases from V and 2 from J; bases not matched to a gene: 10. CDR3 sequence (DNA): TGTGCCAGCAGCTACTTAGAAAGACTAGCGGGGACCTACGAGCAGTACTTC. Its protein is CASSYLERLAGTYEQYF. The full variable domain, with the rest looked up from reference TRBV7-6 and TRBJ2-7, is GAGVSQSPRYKVTKRGQDVALRCDPISGHVSLYWYRQALGQGPEFLTYFNYEAQQDKSGLPNDRFSAERPEGSISTLTIQRTEQRDSAMYRCASSYLERLAGTYEQYFGPGTRLTVT.

This clone occurred a few times. V is TRBV2 and J is TRBJ2-1, with a tentative D call TRBD2 (5 bases). Germline assignment: CDR1 SNHLY and CDR2 FYNNEI. There are 16 residues in the CDR3. V lost 10 bases and J lost 0, with 19 bases in between. The CDR3 reads CATARGLTSSYNEQFF. The CDR3 DNA reads TGTGCCACGGCCCGGGGTCTAACGAGCTCCTACAATGAGCAGTTCTTC.

About this clone: This same CDR3 is encoded by further DNA sequences in the sample. The V call is TRBV5-4, the J call TRBJ2-3; 9 bases agree with TRBD2. The J segment lost 1 base and the V segment lost 0 bases, leaving 0 bases of the junction unmatched. Germline CDR1 reads SGHNT; CDR2 reads YYREEE (reference sequence). The CDR3 has 15 residues. The CDR3 nucleotides are TGTGCCAGCAGCTTGGGACTAGCGGGCACAGATACGCAGTATTTT. Translating gives CASSLGLAGTDTQYF.

On this clone: The sample has other DNA sequences that encode this CDR3 too. This chain joins TRBV7-9 and TRBJ2-3; 16 bases fit TRBD2. Germline lookup yields CDR1 SEHNR and CDR2 FQNEAQ (reference sequence). Losses at the gene ends were 4 bases for V and 3 bases for J; bases not matched to a gene: 1. The CDR3 totals 16 residues. The CDR3 loop is CASSSGLAGGTDTQYF. In nucleotides, the CDR3 is TGTGCCAGCAGCTCGGGACTAGCGGGAGGGACAGATACGCAGTATTTT.